This TCR beta chain comes out of a study of T-cell memory formation after mild COVID-19. This clonotype was seen ten or more times. TCRdb re-analysed the 5' RACE reads in MiXCR, keeping a single row per CDR3 protein. The data hold approximately 400,000 distinct CDR3 sequences, with about 20% observed a single time. V lost 3 bases to trimming and J lost 7 bases, with 11 bases between them. Per the germline V gene, CDR1 is LGHNA and CDR2 is YNFKEQ. This CDR3 is 13 amino acids long. Material: PBMCs or a T cell subset sorted from them (not recorded which). V is TRBV4-2 and J is TRBJ2-3, with unresolved D. The origin of this receptor is a young man who had mild COVID-19 (a few samples of this study predate the infection). Cell type and time point are not known. The CDR3 region is CASSHPERNTQYF. Here the CDR3 DNA reads TGTGCCAGCAGCCACCCCGAGAGGAATACGCAGTATTTT.